The present T cell receptor beta chain was sequenced within a study of identical twins. Germline loops: CDR1 MNHNS, CDR2 SASEGT. V shed 7 bases and J 4 bases; nucleotides not matched to a gene: 17. The CDR3 sequence is 17 residues long. TCRdb re-called the 5' RACE reads with MiXCR, one entry per CDR3 protein. The table shows some 760,000 distinct CDR3 sequences, with 15% to 20% occurring only once. The same sample was also used in a study of T cells expressing NK-cell markers.

The sample consisted of PBMCs. The clonotype comes from a woman aged 18-30 years in good health. V usage is TRBV6-1 and J usage is TRBJ2-5; 8 bases map to TRBD2. CDR3 sequence: CASTEGLAHSLLETQYF. The DNA of the CDR3 is TGTGCCAGCACAGAAGGACTAGCTCATTCCTTATTAGAGACCCAGTACTTC.